The sequence of this TCR beta chain was determined in a study of T cells after yellow fever vaccination. This CDR3 has 14 amino acids. Germline V lookup: CDR1 SGHTA, CDR2 FQGNSA. Trimming took off 5 bases at V and 10 bases at J, with 19 bases between the two ends. TCRdb used MiXCR to reprocess the 5' RACE reads, holding one entry per CDR3 protein. The table lists tens of thousands of distinct CDR3 sequences, about 7.8% of them singletons, with about 38% in the top ten. In this sample, this clonotype turned up many times. Its antigen is undetermined. Study results and caveats: Contaminating bulk clonotypes could be abundant in FACS-sorted repertoires. It was a weaker secondary response, yet one that peaked faster, at day 5 versus 15. Most primary-vaccination clones reappeared after the booster (just under 98% CD4, approximately 88% CD8).

The sequenced sample was CD8+ T cells sorted from PBMCs, obtained 15 days after the yellow fever booster vaccination. The clonotype comes from a man between 25 and 39 years old who received the YFV17D yellow fever vaccine. This chain joins TRBV7-2 and TRBJ2-3, with D perhaps TRBD2 (6 bases). CDR3 amino acids: CASSRDWPNVAQYF. DNA of the CDR3: TGTGCCAGCAGCCGGGACTGGCCGAACGTGGCGCAGTATTTT. The full variable domain, its missing parts supplied by reference TRBV7-2 and TRBJ2-3, is GAGVSQSPSNKVTEKGKDVELRCDPISGHTALYWYRQSLGQGLEFLIYFQGNSAPDKSGLPSDRFSAERTGGSVSTLTIQRTQQEDSAVYLCASSRDWPNVAQYFGPGTRLTVL.